The subject of this entry is one TCR beta chain. The antigen is not known. Clones were read by immunoSEQ multiplex PCR, and TCRdb kept only the in-frame ones, dropping some. The sample includes 55,000 to 80,000 clones, around 86% of them seen just once. The CDR3 spans 13 residues. With 4 bases clipped from V and 7 bases from J, the junction kept 3 bases outside the gene matches. The V gene's germline CDR1 is SGHTA and CDR2 FQGNSA. The data are from a study of OX40 agonist ivuxolimab in advanced cancers. The wider study: Males comprised approximately 81% of the group, whose mean age was about 61 years (range 23 to 79). Three patients, one with hepatocellular carcinoma and two with cutaneous melanoma, achieved partial responses. Study observations and caveats: The work left the antigen specificity of expanded peripheral T cells undetermined. Clonal expansion from baseline to week 6 occurred in both CD4+ and CD8+ T cells.

The specimen was CD4+ or CD8+ T cells sorted from blood, collected in a trial of the OX40 agonist ivuxolimab. This receptor was taken from an adult with an advanced solid tumor such as melanoma, head and neck, liver or kidney cancer. The gene calls are TRBV7-2 and TRBJ2-1, with 8 positions matching TRBD1. The CDR3 coding sequence is TGTGCCAGCAGCTGGGGACAGGTGAATGAGCAGTTCTTC. This translates into CASSWGQVNEQFF.